Shown below are 12 T cell receptor beta chains from a single sample sequenced in a study of neurological immune-mediated disorders. In TCRdb, the 5' RACE reads were re-called with MiXCR into one record per CDR3 protein. The top ten clones hold over 20% of a sample with 46,000 or so distinct CDR3 sequences, about 9.4% of them seen once. Sequencing used PBMCs. Receptor source: a woman between 40 and 55 years old with HTLV-1-associated myelopathy (HAM/TSP).

This clonotype came up many times. The chain has TRBV5-5 and TRBJ1-2, with 7 bases aligning to TRBD1. The V gene's germline CDR1 is SGHKS and CDR2 YYEKEE (reference sequence). The trim removed 4 bases at V and 8 bases at J, leaving 5 bases unmatched. CDR3 length: 12 residues. The CDR3 region has the DNA TGTGCCAGCAGCGGCGGGACAGTCGGCTACACCTTC. Translating it yields CASSGGTVGYTF.

At least ten counts were recorded for this clonotype. The V call is TRBV5-1, the J call TRBJ2-1; 9 bases are a match to TRBD2. The CDR3 spans 15 residues. CDR1 is SGHRS, CDR2 YFSETQ, per germline. The V gene end was trimmed by 0 bases and the J gene end by 4 bases; junction bases not matched to a gene: 2. Here the CDR3 reads CASSLASGEYNEQFF. The CDR3 DNA reads as TGCGCCAGCAGCTTGGCTAGCGGGGAGTACAATGAGCAGTTCTTC.

This clonotype was observed at least ten times. At one end, the junction sequence differs from germline, possibly due to a read error. The J gene is TRBJ1-5, the V gene TRBV20-1, with 7 positions matching TRBD1. Germline values: CDR1 DFQATT, CDR2 SNEGSKA (reference sequence). This CDR3 has 15 amino acids. The CDR3: CSARDRVGTGQPQHF. The CDR3 DNA sequence: TGCAGTGCTCGAGACAGGGTTGGGACGGGGCAGCCCCAGCATTTT.

This clonotype was seen many times. V and J are TRBV6-5 and TRBJ1-5, with D tentatively TRBD1 (5 bases). This CDR3 is built from 14 residues. Trimming took 0 bases from V and 7 from J, leaving 10 bases between them. Per germline, CDR1 MNHEY and CDR2 SVGAGI. CDR3 nucleotides: TGTGCCAGCAGTTACTCGGCAGGGAGCCAGCCCCAGCATTTT. Amino acids: CASSYSAGSQPQHF.

This clonotype occurred many times. V gene TRBV7-8 combines with J gene TRBJ1-2; D is possibly TRBD1 (5 bases). CDR1 SGHVS and CDR2 FQNEAQ come from the germline V gene. Trimming cost V 4 bases and J 4 bases, with 16 bases left between them. The CDR3 consists of 15 residues. CDR3 nucleotides: TGTGCCAGCAGCTCGAGACGGCAGGGCCTCTATGGCTACACCTTC. Its translation is CASSSRRQGLYGYTF.

V gene TRBV19 combines with J gene TRBJ2-7; D is possibly TRBD1 (6 bases). The V and J ends lost 6 bases and 3 bases respectively, with 12 bases between them. Germline assignment: CDR1 LNHDA and CDR2 SQIVND (reference sequence). The CDR3 runs to 13 residues. The CDR3 reads CASSSGTIYEQYF. CDR3 DNA: TGTGCCAGTAGCTCCGGGACAATCTACGAGCAGTACTTC. Using reference TRBV19 and TRBJ2-7 for the parts outside the CDR3, the full variable domain is DGGITQSPKYLFRKEGQNVTLSCEQNLNHDAMYWYRQDPGQGLRLIYYSQIVNDFQKGDIAEGYSVSREKKESFPLTVTSAQKNPTAFYLCASSSGTIYEQYFGPGTRLTVT.

This clonotype has a count of ten or more. V and J are TRBV7-2 and TRBJ2-1; either TRBD1 or TRBD2 may supply D (6 bases each). Germline V gene data show CDR1 as SGHTA and CDR2 as FQGNSA. The CDR3 runs to 13 residues. V dropped 3 bases and J dropped 6 bases, with 9 bases sitting between them. CDR3 nucleotide sequence: TGTGCCAGCAGCTTTTGGGGGGCCAATGAGCAGTTCTTC. Translation: CASSFWGANEQFF. The full variable domain, with the rest looked up from reference TRBV7-2 and TRBJ2-1, is GAGVSQSPSNKVTEKGKDVELRCDPISGHTALYWYRQSLGQGLEFLIYFQGNSAPDKSGLPSDRFSAERTGGSVSTLTIQRTQQEDSAVYLCASSFWGANEQFFGPGTRLTVL.

This clonotype came up many times. The rearrangement links TRBV24-1 to TRBJ2-5; D possibly corresponds to TRBD1 (5 bases). Between the trimmed V and J ends, which lost 4 bases and 4 bases, there was a span of 18 bases. The CDR3 extends over 16 amino acids. Germline loops: CDR1 KGHDR, CDR2 SFDVKD. CDR3 residues: CATSDSGIGDGETQYF. The DNA for the CDR3 is TGTGCCACCAGTGACTCGGGTATAGGGGATGGAGAGACCCAGTACTTC.

The table lists this clonotype with many counts. V gene TRBV5-6 combines with J gene TRBJ2-7; D possibly corresponds to TRBD2 (5 bases). Germline V gene sequence: CDR1 SGHDT, CDR2 YYEEEE. CDR3 length: 14 amino acids. V was cut by 0 bases and J by 6 bases, with 13 bases left in between. CDR3 nucleotides: TGTGCCAGCAGCTTGGCCGGGGAACTACGCGAGCAGTACTTC. The encoded protein is CASSLAGELREQYF.

A note on this clonotype: The junction does not match germline at one end; this may be a read error. DNA for the CDR3: TGTGCCAGCAGCCCCGCCCGAAACTCTTACGAGGAGTACTTC. Translated: CASSPARNSYEEYF. The V call is TRBV9, the J call TRBJ2-7; no clear D gene. CDR1 is SGDLS, CDR2 YYNGEE, per germline. The CDR3 extends over 14 amino acids.

Details on this clonotype: A single base separates this from a much larger clone, so it may be a read error. This rearrangement joins TRBV5-1 to TRBJ2-3, with D possibly being TRBD2 (5 bases). Per germline, CDR1 SGHRS and CDR2 YFSETQ. The CDR3 contains 15 residues. The CDR3 sequence is CASSSNPSSTDTQNF. CDR3 nucleotide sequence: TGCGCCAGCAGTTCAAACCCTTCTAGCACAGATACGCAGAATTTT.

This clonotype was found a few times. The chain uses TRBV5-1 and TRBJ2-7; 9 positions agree with TRBD2. Germline CDR1 and CDR2: SGHRS and YFSETQ. V trimming: 3 bases; J trimming: 2 bases; junction bases outside the gene matches: 6. The CDR3 totals 15 residues. For the CDR3, the DNA is TGCGCCAGCAGCTGGGGGACTAGCCCGGCCTACGAGCAGTACTTC. The encoded protein is CASSWGTSPAYEQYF.